Listed below are T cell receptor beta chains from one sample, sequenced in a study of CD8 T cells in Susac syndrome. TCRdb called the immunoSEQ multiplex PCR reads again in MiXCR, with one record for every CDR3 protein. Of 110,000 or so distinct CDR3 sequences in the sample, 85% to 95% were seen once. The source material was CD4+ T cells from PBMCs. The origin of the receptors is a human donor in good health. The CDR3 runs from the conserved cysteine through the conserved F or W. A D gene is named only where the DNA matches it firmly. Some rows mark clone size as missing; the rest say once, few, many or name a class of expanded clone.

abundance: -; d_gene: -; j_gene: TRBJ2-2; v_gene: TRBV5-1; CDR3aa: CASSLGDENTGELFF; CDR3nt: TGCGCCAGCAGCTTGGGAGACGAGAACACCGGGGAGCTGTTTTTT
abundance: -; d_gene: TRBD1; j_gene: TRBJ2-7; v_gene: TRBV12-3/TRBV12-4; CDR3aa: CASREVAGGDYEQYF; CDR3nt: TGTGCCAGCAGGGAGGTGGCAGGGGGCGACTACGAGCAGTACTTC
abundance: -; d_gene: TRBD1; j_gene: TRBJ2-5; v_gene: TRBV25-1; CDR3aa: CASSEYGQGETQYF; CDR3nt: TGTGCCAGCAGTGAATACGGACAGGGGGAGACCCAGTACTTC
abundance: -; d_gene: -; j_gene: TRBJ2-7; v_gene: TRBV19; CDR3aa: CASSLRDNYEQYF; CDR3nt: TGTGCCAGTAGTCTCCGGGACAACTACGAGCAGTACTTC
abundance: -; d_gene: -; j_gene: TRBJ1-5; v_gene: TRBV7-8; CDR3aa: CASSAFRPREQSMNSNQPQHF; CDR3nt: TGTGCCAGCAGTGCCTTCCGACCCAGGGAACAGTCTATGAATAGCAATCAGCCCCAGCATTTT
abundance: once; d_gene: TRBD1; j_gene: TRBJ1-4; v_gene: TRBV18; CDR3aa: CASSPPATGRVGKLFF; CDR3nt: TGTGCCAGCTCACCCCCGGCGACAGGGCGCGTTGGAAAACTGTTTTTT
abundance: -; d_gene: TRBD2; j_gene: TRBJ2-5; v_gene: TRBV6-2/TRBV6-3; CDR3aa: CASMERGAFRGETQYF; CDR3nt: TGTGCCAGCATGGAGCGGGGGGCCTTCCGAGGAGAGACCCAGTACTTC
abundance: -; d_gene: -; j_gene: TRBJ1-2; v_gene: TRBV19; CDR3aa: CASSRLSSAAGYTF; CDR3nt: TGTGCCAGTAGTCGTCTTAGCTCCGCGGCTGGCTACACCTTC
abundance: -; d_gene: -; j_gene: TRBJ2-5; v_gene: TRBV7-2; CDR3aa: CASSSNGGQETQYF; CDR3nt: TGTGCCAGCAGCTCAAACGGGGGACAAGAGACCCAGTACTTC
abundance: -; d_gene: -; j_gene: TRBJ2-2; v_gene: TRBV6-5; CDR3aa: CASSYSRSGATGELFF; CDR3nt: TGTGCCAGCAGTTATAGTCGGTCAGGGGCCACCGGGGAGCTGTTTTTT
abundance: -; d_gene: -; j_gene: TRBJ2-3; v_gene: TRBV9; CDR3aa: CASRSTTDTQYF; CDR3nt: TGTGCCAGCAGATCCACCACAGATACGCAGTATTTT
abundance: -; d_gene: -; j_gene: TRBJ2-6; v_gene: TRBV6-2/TRBV6-3; CDR3aa: CASLPSGANVLTF; CDR3nt: TGTGCCAGCTTGCCGTCTGGGGCCAACGTCCTGACTTTC
abundance: -; d_gene: -; j_gene: TRBJ1-2; v_gene: TRBV19; CDR3aa: CASSGGNSLSGYTF; CDR3nt: TGTGCCAGTAGTGGCGGGAACTCCCTAAGCGGCTACACCTTC
abundance: -; d_gene: TRBD2; j_gene: TRBJ2-1; v_gene: TRBV29-1; CDR3aa: CSVEDLASGRANEQFF; CDR3nt: TGCAGCGTTGAAGATTTGGCTAGCGGGAGGGCCAATGAGCAGTTCTTC
abundance: -; d_gene: -; j_gene: TRBJ1-1; v_gene: TRBV19; CDR3aa: CASTLDPGAEAFF; CDR3nt: TGTGCCAGTACCTTAGACCCGGGCGCTGAAGCTTTCTTT
abundance: -; d_gene: -; j_gene: TRBJ1-1; v_gene: TRBV7-3; CDR3aa: CASSYGPMNTEAFF; CDR3nt: TGTGCCAGCAGCTACGGACCCATGAACACTGAAGCTTTCTTT
abundance: -; d_gene: -; j_gene: TRBJ2-2; v_gene: TRBV19; CDR3aa: CASSIVSERRWSTGELFF; CDR3nt: TGTGCCAGTAGTATAGTTTCGGAAAGGCGGTGGAGCACCGGGGAGCTGTTTTTT
abundance: few; d_gene: -; j_gene: TRBJ2-2; v_gene: TRBV7-2; CDR3aa: CASSRNGAGELFF; CDR3nt: TGTGCCAGCAGCCGTAATGGGGCCGGGGAGCTGTTTTTT
abundance: -; d_gene: -; j_gene: TRBJ1-5; v_gene: TRBV25-1; CDR3aa: CASTSGSQPQHF; CDR3nt: TGTGCCAGCACCTCAGGGAGTCAGCCCCAGCATTTT
abundance: -; d_gene: -; j_gene: TRBJ1-3; v_gene: TRBV6-1; CDR3aa: CAVEADGSGNTIYF; CDR3nt: TGTGCCGTGGAGGCCGACGGGTCGGGAAACACCATATATTTT
abundance: -; d_gene: -; j_gene: TRBJ2-5; v_gene: TRBV24-1; CDR3aa: CATSDYGETQYF; CDR3nt: TGTGCCACCAGTGATTATGGGGAGACCCAGTACTTC
abundance: -; d_gene: -; j_gene: TRBJ1-1; v_gene: TRBV12-3/TRBV12-4; CDR3aa: CASSPPPGGNTEAFF; CDR3nt: TGTGCCAGCAGTCCACCCCCGGGAGGGAACACTGAAGCTTTCTTT
abundance: -; d_gene: TRBD1; j_gene: TRBJ1-5; v_gene: TRBV19; CDR3aa: CASSMDRDQPQHF; CDR3nt: TGTGCCAGTAGTATGGACAGGGATCAGCCCCAGCATTTT
abundance: -; d_gene: TRBD1; j_gene: TRBJ1-2; v_gene: TRBV3-1; CDR3aa: CASSPGTGQRYGYTF; CDR3nt: TGTGCCAGCAGCCCAGGGACAGGGCAACGGTATGGCTACACCTTC
abundance: -; d_gene: -; j_gene: TRBJ1-5; v_gene: TRBV9; CDR3aa: CASSVGADNQPQHF; CDR3nt: TGTGCCAGCAGCGTAGGGGCAGACAATCAGCCCCAGCATTTT
abundance: -; d_gene: TRBD1; j_gene: TRBJ2-7; v_gene: TRBV19; CDR3aa: CASSRSGQGYEQYF; CDR3nt: TGTGCCAGTAGCCGCTCGGGACAGGGTTACGAGCAGTACTTC
abundance: -; d_gene: TRBD2; j_gene: TRBJ2-7; v_gene: TRBV6-1; CDR3aa: CASRARSGLAAYEQYF; CDR3nt: TGTGCCAGCAGGGCCCGGTCAGGTCTAGCGGCCTACGAGCAGTACTTC
abundance: -; d_gene: -; j_gene: TRBJ2-5; v_gene: TRBV4-1; CDR3aa: CASSQDDRQETQYF; CDR3nt: TGCGCCAGCAGCCAAGATGACCGCCAAGAGACCCAGTACTTC
abundance: -; d_gene: -; j_gene: TRBJ2-3; v_gene: TRBV6-2/TRBV6-3; CDR3aa: CATRTGFPDTQYF; CDR3nt: TGTGCCACCCGAACAGGGTTCCCAGATACGCAGTATTTT
abundance: -; d_gene: -; j_gene: TRBJ2-3; v_gene: TRBV29-1; CDR3aa: CSVPSPRDSTDTQYF; CDR3nt: TGCAGCGTACCTTCACCCAGGGACAGCACAGATACGCAGTATTTT
abundance: -; d_gene: TRBD2; j_gene: TRBJ2-5; v_gene: TRBV2; CDR3aa: CASISGRVQETQYF; CDR3nt: TGTGCCAGCATCAGCGGGAGGGTGCAAGAGACCCAGTACTTC
abundance: -; d_gene: -; j_gene: TRBJ2-6; v_gene: TRBV20-1; CDR3aa: CSARTGANSGANVLTF; CDR3nt: TGCAGTGCTAGAACCGGGGCCAACTCTGGGGCCAACGTCCTGACTTTC
abundance: -; d_gene: -; j_gene: TRBJ1-2; v_gene: TRBV11-2; CDR3aa: CASSNSLGDYGYTF; CDR3nt: TGTGCCAGCAGCAACAGCCTCGGGGACTATGGCTACACCTTC
abundance: -; d_gene: -; j_gene: TRBJ2-1; v_gene: TRBV13; CDR3aa: CASSLRGDIGNEQFF; CDR3nt: TGTGCCAGCAGCCTCAGGGGGGACATAGGCAATGAGCAGTTCTTC
abundance: -; d_gene: -; j_gene: TRBJ2-1; v_gene: TRBV7-2; CDR3aa: CASRETLGHNEQFF; CDR3nt: TGTGCCAGCAGGGAGACGTTGGGTCACAATGAGCAGTTCTTC
abundance: -; d_gene: -; j_gene: TRBJ1-1; v_gene: TRBV20-1; CDR3aa: CSATGEGGTEAFF; CDR3nt: TGCAGTGCCACTGGTGAGGGAGGTACTGAAGCTTTCTTT
abundance: -; d_gene: TRBD2; j_gene: TRBJ2-3; v_gene: TRBV9; CDR3aa: CASSVVVAGSSTDTQYF; CDR3nt: TGTGCCAGCAGCGTAGTGGTAGCGGGGTCTAGCACAGATACGCAGTATTTT
abundance: -; d_gene: -; j_gene: TRBJ2-7; v_gene: TRBV20-1; CDR3aa: CSAKRGGGDEQYF; CDR3nt: TGCAGTGCCAAAAGGGGGGGCGGCGACGAGCAGTACTTC
abundance: -; d_gene: -; j_gene: TRBJ2-7; v_gene: TRBV4-1; CDR3aa: CASSQEVARAYEQYF; CDR3nt: TGCGCCAGCAGCCAAGAAGTGGCCAGAGCCTACGAGCAGTACTTC
abundance: -; d_gene: -; j_gene: TRBJ2-5; v_gene: TRBV9; CDR3aa: CASSVDRAETQYF; CDR3nt: TGTGCCAGCAGCGTAGACAGGGCAGAGACCCAGTACTTC
abundance: -; d_gene: TRBD1; j_gene: TRBJ2-1; v_gene: TRBV3-1; CDR3aa: CASSLRDRGPGYVDEQFF; CDR3nt: TGTGCCAGCAGCCTCCGGGACAGGGGGCCCGGTTATGTCGATGAGCAGTTCTTC
abundance: -; d_gene: TRBD2; j_gene: TRBJ2-3; v_gene: TRBV7-2; CDR3aa: CASSLGPTSGVGNTQYF; CDR3nt: TGTGCCAGCAGCTTAGGTCCAACTAGCGGGGTGGGGAATACGCAGTATTTT
abundance: once; d_gene: TRBD2; j_gene: TRBJ2-7; v_gene: TRBV7-2; CDR3aa: CASSLASAGLIYEQYF; CDR3nt: TGTGCCAGCAGCTTGGCTTCAGCGGGACTAATCTACGAGCAGTACTTC
abundance: -; d_gene: -; j_gene: TRBJ1-6; v_gene: TRBV6-2/TRBV6-3; CDR3aa: CASSSEPSPLHF; CDR3nt: TGTGCCAGCAGTTCCGAGCCCTCACCCCTCCACTTT
abundance: -; d_gene: TRBD1; j_gene: TRBJ1-5; v_gene: TRBV6-2/TRBV6-3; CDR3aa: CASSYGDRVDRGNQPQHF; CDR3nt: TGTGCCAGCAGTTACGGGGACAGGGTGGATCGGGGCAATCAGCCCCAGCATTTT
abundance: few; d_gene: -; j_gene: TRBJ2-7; v_gene: TRBV7-9; CDR3aa: CASSLAGSYEQYF; CDR3nt: TGCGCCAGCAGCTTGGCGGGATCCTACGAGCAGTACTTC
abundance: -; d_gene: -; j_gene: TRBJ2-1; v_gene: TRBV3-1; CDR3aa: CASSQVDYNEQFF; CDR3nt: TGTGCCAGCAGCCAAGTGGACTACAATGAGCAGTTCTTC
abundance: -; d_gene: -; j_gene: TRBJ1-2; v_gene: TRBV7-2; CDR3aa: CASSSSLNYGYTF; CDR3nt: TGTGCCAGCAGCTCATCCCTTAACTATGGCTACACCTTC
abundance: -; d_gene: TRBD2; j_gene: TRBJ2-3; v_gene: TRBV6-6; CDR3aa: CASSSGTSRVADTQYF; CDR3nt: TGTGCCAGCAGTTCGGGGACTAGCCGTGTGGCAGATACGCAGTATTTT
abundance: -; d_gene: -; j_gene: TRBJ1-1; v_gene: TRBV20-1; CDR3aa: CSAGQNTEAFF; CDR3nt: TGCAGTGCTGGACAGAACACTGAAGCTTTCTTT
abundance: -; d_gene: TRBD2; j_gene: TRBJ2-1; v_gene: TRBV29-1; CDR3aa: CSAELAGIASKIYNEQFF; CDR3nt: TGCAGCGCTGAGCTAGCGGGTATAGCATCCAAAATATACAATGAGCAGTTCTTC
abundance: -; d_gene: -; j_gene: TRBJ2-2; v_gene: TRBV9; CDR3aa: CASSAQGTVGELFF; CDR3nt: TGTGCCAGCAGCGCTCAGGGTACGGTCGGGGAGCTGTTTTTT
abundance: -; d_gene: TRBD1; j_gene: TRBJ1-2; v_gene: TRBV7-9; CDR3aa: CASSLDGDSNYGYTF; CDR3nt: TGTGCCAGCAGCTTAGACGGGGACAGTAACTATGGCTACACCTTC